Following are 26 T cell receptor beta chains from one sample sequenced in a study of tumor and adjacent non-tumor tissue in lung cancer. Three rounds of nested PCR, following a modified ARM-PCR protocol, produced the TCRbeta library. TCRdb re-called the multiplex PCR reads with MiXCR, one entry per CDR3 protein. The data hold some 74,000 distinct CDR3 sequences, with 72% observed a single time. RNA was extracted from bulk tissue without any cell sorting. The sequencing sample was made of lung tumor tissue. These receptors were collected from a woman aged 40 to 49 with non-small cell lung cancer.

This clonotype was counted ten times or more. This rearrangement joins TRBV20-1 to TRBJ2-7; D might be TRBD1 or TRBD2, each matching 6 bases. This CDR3 spans 15 amino acids. Per germline, CDR1 DFQATT and CDR2 SNEGSKA (reference sequence). Trimming stripped 0 bases from V and 0 bases from J, with 12 bases between. The CDR3 sequence is CSARDVGGLSYEQYF. Written as DNA, the CDR3 is TGCAGTGCTAGAGATGTTGGGGGGCTCTCCTACGAGCAGTACTTC.

Of note for this clonotype: An end of the junction does not agree with germline; a read error may underlie this. The chain combines TRBV4-2 with TRBJ1-6; D is ambiguous. The CDR3 sequence is 13 residues long. From germline, CDR1 is LGHNA and CDR2 YNFKEQ. CDR3 sequence reads: CASSRDQVSPLHF. The CDR3 region has the DNA TGTGCCAGCAGCCGAGATCAGGTTTCACCCCTCCACTTC.

A word on this clonotype: An end of the junction differs from the germline gene, which may be a read error. The CDR3: CDSSWGGGFAETFF. CDR3 DNA: TGTGACAGCTCGTGGGGGGGCGGTTTCGCTGAAACTTTCTTT. The chain joins TRBV14 to TRBJ1-1, with D possibly TRBD1 on 6 matching bases. From germline, CDR1 is SGHDN and CDR2 FVKESK. The length of the CDR3 is 14 residues.

Worth noting for this clonotype: A clone one base away is much larger, so this may be a read error. The chain has TRBV14 and TRBJ1-1; D is ambiguous. Per germline, CDR1 SGHDN and CDR2 FVKESK. V lost 0 bases, J lost 7 bases, and 12 bases lay in between. This CDR3 comprises 14 residues. The CDR3, as DNA: TGTGCCAGCAGCCAAGATCTCGGCTCCATTGAAGCTTTCTTT. Protein product: CASSQDLGSIEAFF.

The V gene is TRBV5-1, the J gene TRBJ2-1; TRBD1 matches 9 bases. The V gene's germline CDR1 is SGHRS and CDR2 YFSETQ. CDR3 length: 14 residues. With V trimmed by 6 bases and J by 9 bases, 10 bases remained unmatched. The CDR3: CASNTYTGGFEQFF. CDR3 coding DNA: TGCGCCAGCAACACATACACAGGGGGCTTTGAGCAGTTCTTC.

About this clonotype: An end of the junction does not agree with germline; a read error may underlie this. V and J are TRBV12-3 or TRBV12-4 and TRBJ1-5; D gene ambiguous. The CDR3 covers 14 residues. The CDR3 coding sequence is TGTGCCAGCAGTTTCATAGGTCTCAATCAGTCCCAGCATTTT. This translates into CASSFIGLNQSQHF.

With respect to this clonotype: Given a much more abundant clone one base away, this may be a read error. This CDR3 is CARSVGTSGRATDTQYF. CDR3 in DNA: TGTGCCCGCAGCGTCGGGACTAGCGGGAGAGCCACAGATACGCAGTATTTT. The chain uses TRBV5-6 and TRBJ2-3, with 14 bases lining up with TRBD2. Per germline, CDR1 SGHDT and CDR2 YYEEEE. The CDR3 totals 17 residues.

For this clonotype: Germline and junction disagree at one end, which may indicate a read error. The chain joins TRBV11-2 to TRBJ2-7, with a weak D call TRBD1 (5 bases). The V gene's germline CDR1 is SGHAT and CDR2 FQNNGV. The CDR3 spans 14 residues. CDR3 DNA sequence: TGTGCCAACAGAGATACAGGCGTTTCCTACGAGCAGTATTTC. Protein: CANRDTGVSYEQYF.

As regards this clonotype: Lacking the conserved final phenylalanine or tryptophan, this CDR3 likely reflects a read error. The V call is TRBV11-1, the J call TRBJ2-7; D not resolved. CDR1 is SGHAT, CDR2 FQDESV, per germline (reference sequence). Trimming shortened V by 8 bases and J by 4 bases, and 18 bases separated the two germline ends. The CDR3 loop spans 14 amino acids. The CDR3 spells CASGVQGGVYEQYY. The CDR3 DNA is TGTGCCAGCGGAGTGCAAGGCGGAGTGTACGAGCAGTACTAC.

By frequency in the sample, this clonotype is medium-sized (0.01 to 0.1%). The V and J genes are TRBV29-1 and TRBJ2-1; D is ambiguous. The CDR3 loop spans 11 amino acids. Germline values: CDR1 SQVTM, CDR2 ANQGSEA. Trimming cost V 4 bases and J 4 bases, with 5 bases left between them. The CDR3, as DNA: TGCAGCGTTGCCACATACAATGAGCAGTTCTTC. This sequence encodes CSVATYNEQFF.

As to this clonotype: The final CDR3 position lacks the conserved phenylalanine or tryptophan, pointing to a likely read error. The V and J genes are TRBV11-2 and TRBJ1-1; 7 nucleotides match TRBD1. This CDR3 has 13 amino acids. Germline assignment: CDR1 SGHAT and CDR2 FQNNGV. V shed 1 base and J 10 bases; nucleotides not matched to a gene: 6. This CDR3 is CASSLVGGSGAFS. CDR3 in DNA: TGTGCCAGCAGCTTAGTAGGGGGCTCGGGAGCTTTCTCT.

This clonotype was seen a single time. At one boundary the junction diverges from the germline segment, which might be a read error. The chain joins TRBV5-1 to TRBJ2-2, with D perhaps TRBD2 (5 bases). Germline loops: CDR1 SGHRS, CDR2 YFSETQ. The CDR3 has 15 amino acids. Here the CDR3 DNA reads TGCGCCAGCAGCTTGGCCCATGTGAACACCGGGGAGCTGTTTTTC. Amino acids: CASSLAHVNTGELFF.

With regard to this clonotype: At one end, the junction sequence differs from germline, possibly due to a read error. This rearrangement joins TRBV6-1 to TRBJ2-7; TRBD2 might be the D (5 bases). CDR1 is MNHNS, CDR2 SASEGT, per germline. The CDR3 has 13 amino acids. CDR3 in amino acids: CASVGGSSYEQHF. CDR3 DNA: TGTGCCAGTGTCGGAGGCAGCTCCTACGAGCAGCACTTC.

As concerns this clonotype: The junction shows a germline mismatch at one end, possibly a read error. The rearrangement joins TRBV20-1 to TRBJ2-5; 7 nucleotides match TRBD1. Germline V gene sequence: CDR1 DFQATT, CDR2 SNEGSKA (reference sequence). CDR3 length equals 13 residues. The CDR3 loop is CTARDRVGETQYF. The CDR3 coding sequence is TGCACTGCTAGAGACAGGGTTGGGGAGACCCAGTACTTC.

In regard to this clonotype: An end of the junction differs from the germline gene, which may be a read error. The chain combines TRBV11-2 with TRBJ2-1; D possibly corresponds to TRBD2 (6 bases). Germline V gives CDR1 SGHAT, CDR2 FQNNGV. This CDR3 contains 16 residues. The chain's CDR3 is CASNKTLAALYNVQFF. In DNA, the CDR3 is TGTGCTAGTAACAAGACACTAGCTGCACTGTACAATGTGCAGTTCTTC.

This chain uses TRBV6-6 with TRBJ2-2; either TRBD1 or TRBD2 may supply D (5 bases each). CDR1 is MNHNY, CDR2 SVGAGI, per germline (reference sequence). This CDR3 contains 16 residues. V lost 3 bases and J lost 4, with 15 bases in between. The CDR3 DNA reads as TGTGCCAGCAGTTATGGGGCCGGAGGTAGCACCGGGGAGCTGTTTTTT. Translating gives CASSYGAGGSTGELFF.

This clonotype was detected once. A junction end diverges from the germline sequence, so it may reflect a read error. The V and J genes are TRBV6-1 and TRBJ2-7, with D possibly TRBD1 on 6 matching bases. The germline V gene encodes CDR1 MNHNS and CDR2 SASEGT. The CDR3 has 11 amino acids. The CDR3 is CGSWDKTVGNF. CDR3 DNA: TGTGGCAGTTGGGACAAGACAGTCGGGAACTTC.

The rearrangement uses TRBV11-2 and TRBJ2-3, with no clear D. There are 14 residues in the CDR3. The V gene lost 6 bases and the J gene lost 12 bases, with 22 bases spanning the gap. Germline CDR1 and CDR2: SGHAT and FQNNGV. The CDR3 coding sequence is TGTGCCAGCAGTCCTCTAAGCGCGGTAGATATACAGTATTTT. Translating gives CASSPLSAVDIQYF.

Concerning this clonotype itself: No conserved phenylalanine or tryptophan is present at the end of the CDR3, so a read error is the likely explanation. The rearrangement uses TRBV11-2 and TRBJ2-3, with 12 bases aligning to TRBD2. The CDR3 runs to 15 residues. Germline CDR1 reads SGHAT; CDR2 reads FQNNGV. Here the CDR3 DNA reads TGTCCCAGCACCTTAGGGACTAGCGGGACAGATACGCAGTATCTT. Encoded protein: CPSTLGTSGTDTQYL.

With respect to this clonotype: The germline gene is not matched at one end of the junction; a read error may be the cause. This chain joins TRBV5-6 and TRBJ2-7; 8 bases are a match to TRBD1. The CDR3 sequence is 16 residues long. The V gene's germline CDR1 is SGHDT and CDR2 YYEEEE. CDR3 bases: TGTGCCGGCAGCTACAGGGGGACAGGCGGTGGGTACGAGGAGTACTTC. Translated: CAGSYRGTGGGYEEYF.

This clonotype is labeled as medium-sized. The V and J genes are TRBV11-3 and TRBJ2-5, with D hard to call. The CDR3 length is 16 residues. The V end was cut by 5 bases, the J end by 0 bases, with 16 bases between. Germline CDR1 reads SGHNT; CDR2 reads YENEEA. Written as DNA, the CDR3 is TGTGCCAGCAGCCGCCGGGCTAGTCGGAACCAAGAGACCCAGTACTTC. This codes for CASSRRASRNQETQYF.

The V call is TRBV12-3 or TRBV12-4, the J call TRBJ1-5; D not certain. The CDR3 covers 14 residues. V was cut by 5 bases and J by 3 bases, with 11 bases left in between. The CDR3 loop is CASSRPYNNQPQHF. Written as DNA, the CDR3 is TGTGCCAGCAGTCGACCCTATAACAATCAGCCCCAGCATTTT.

To note about this clonotype: This clone may be a read error of a much larger clone one base away. The rearrangement joins TRBV7-9 to TRBJ2-2, with TRBD2 matching over 14 bases. CDR3 size: 17 residues. Germline CDR1 reads SEHNR; CDR2 reads FQNEAQ (reference sequence). CDR3 loop: CASSSRLAGGDTGELLF. CDR3 DNA sequence: TGTGCCAGCAGCTCCAGACTAGCGGGAGGGGACACCGGGGAGCTGCTTTTT. Drawing the rest from reference TRBV7-9 and TRBJ2-2, the complete variable domain is DTGVSQNPRHKITKRGQNVTFRCDPISEHNRLYWYRQTLGQGPEFLTYFQNEAQLEKSRLLSDRFSAERPKGSFSTLEIQRTEQGDSAMYLCASSSRLAGGDTGELLFGEGSRLTVL.

This clonotype has just one count. A read error is likely, as this CDR3 ends without the conserved phenylalanine or tryptophan. No DNA is shown, since the ends of the CDR3 on it are uncertain; the CDR3 is the one TCRdb lists. The chain carries TRBV11-2 and TRBJ2-1; TRBD2 is taken as the D call from the table, unchecked against the DNA. The length of the CDR3 is 16 amino acids, counting both ends. CDR1 is SGHAT and CDR2 is FQNNGV in the germline V gene. The CDR3: CASSRQGVAGYNERFI.

Ten or more counts support this clonotype. V is TRBV1 and J is TRBJ2-1; the listed D gene, TRBD1, was not tested against the DNA. TRBV1 is an annotated pseudogene. The CDR3 loop spans 17 amino acids. The CDR3 here is CTSSQETTGISYNEQFF. In nucleotides, the CDR3 is TGCACCAGCAGCCAAGAGACCACGGGAATCTCCTACAATGAGCAGTTCTTC.

Note on this clonotype: A much larger clone differs from this one at a single base, so this may be a read error. The genes are TRBV28 and TRBJ2-7; the match to TRBD2 covers 8 bases. The germline CDR1 and CDR2 sequences are MDHEN and SYDVKM. The CDR3 runs to 15 residues. In DNA form, the CDR3 reads TGTGCCGGCAGTTTCGGGACTAGACCAATCTACGAGCAGTACTTC. Amino acids: CAGSFGTRPIYEQYF. The full variable domain, with the rest looked up from reference TRBV28 and TRBJ2-7, is DVKVTQSSRYLVKRTGEKVFLECVQDMDHENMFWYRQDPGLGLRLIYFSYDVKMKEKGDIPEGYSVSREKKERFSLILESASTNQTSMYLCAGSFGTRPIYEQYFGPGTRLTVT.